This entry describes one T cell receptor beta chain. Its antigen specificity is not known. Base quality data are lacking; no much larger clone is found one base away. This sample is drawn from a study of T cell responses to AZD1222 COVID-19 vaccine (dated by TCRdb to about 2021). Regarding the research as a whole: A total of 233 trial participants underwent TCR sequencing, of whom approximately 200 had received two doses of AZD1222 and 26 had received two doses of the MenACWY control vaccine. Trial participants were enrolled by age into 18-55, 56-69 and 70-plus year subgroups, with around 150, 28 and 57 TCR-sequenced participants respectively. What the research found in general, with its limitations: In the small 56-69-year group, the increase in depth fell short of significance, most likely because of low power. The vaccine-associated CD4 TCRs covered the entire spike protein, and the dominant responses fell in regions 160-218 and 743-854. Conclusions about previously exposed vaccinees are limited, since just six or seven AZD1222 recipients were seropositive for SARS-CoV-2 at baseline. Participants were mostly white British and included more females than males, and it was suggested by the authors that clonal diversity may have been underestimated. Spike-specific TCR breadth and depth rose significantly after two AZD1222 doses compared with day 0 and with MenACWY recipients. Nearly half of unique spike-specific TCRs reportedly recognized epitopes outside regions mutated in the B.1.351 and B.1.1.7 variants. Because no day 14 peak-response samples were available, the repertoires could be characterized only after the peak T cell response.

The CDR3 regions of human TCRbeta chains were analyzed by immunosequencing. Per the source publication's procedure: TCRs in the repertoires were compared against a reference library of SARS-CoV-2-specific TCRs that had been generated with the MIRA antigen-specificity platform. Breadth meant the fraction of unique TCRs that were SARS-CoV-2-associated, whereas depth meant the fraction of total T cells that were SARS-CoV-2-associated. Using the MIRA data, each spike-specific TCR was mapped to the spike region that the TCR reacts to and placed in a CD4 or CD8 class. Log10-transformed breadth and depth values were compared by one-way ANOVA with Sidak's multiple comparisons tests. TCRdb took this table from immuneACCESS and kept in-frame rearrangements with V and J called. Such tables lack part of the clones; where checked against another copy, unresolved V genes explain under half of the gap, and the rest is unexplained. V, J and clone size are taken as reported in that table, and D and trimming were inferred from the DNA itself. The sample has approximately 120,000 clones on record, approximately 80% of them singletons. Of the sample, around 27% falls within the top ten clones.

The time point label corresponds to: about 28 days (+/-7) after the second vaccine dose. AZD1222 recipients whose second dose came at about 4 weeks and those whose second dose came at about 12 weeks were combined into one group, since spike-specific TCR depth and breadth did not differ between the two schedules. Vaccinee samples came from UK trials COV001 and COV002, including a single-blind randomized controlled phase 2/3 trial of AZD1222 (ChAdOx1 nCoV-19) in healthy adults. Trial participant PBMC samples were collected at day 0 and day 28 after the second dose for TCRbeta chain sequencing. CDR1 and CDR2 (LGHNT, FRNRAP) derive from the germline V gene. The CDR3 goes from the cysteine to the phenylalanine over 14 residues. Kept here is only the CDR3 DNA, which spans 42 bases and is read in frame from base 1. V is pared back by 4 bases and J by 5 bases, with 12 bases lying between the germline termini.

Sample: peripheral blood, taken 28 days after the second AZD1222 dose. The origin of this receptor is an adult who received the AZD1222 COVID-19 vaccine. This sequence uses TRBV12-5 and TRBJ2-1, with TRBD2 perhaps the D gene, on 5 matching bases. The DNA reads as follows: TGTGCTAGTGGTTACGGGAAGTCCAACAATGAGCAGTTCTTC. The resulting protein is CASGYGKSNNEQFF. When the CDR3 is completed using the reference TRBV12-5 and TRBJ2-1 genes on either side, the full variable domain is DARVTQTPRHKVTEMGQEVTMRCQPILGHNTVFWYRQTMMQGLELLAYFRNRAPLDDSGMPKDRFSAEMPDATLATLKIQPSEPRDSAVYFCASGYGKSNNEQFFGPGTRLTVL.